The 29 T cell receptor beta chains presented below share a single source sample, sequenced in a study of sequential checkpoint blockade in melanoma. Repertoires were generated with immunoSEQ multiplex PCR, while TCRdb's copy carries only in-frame clones and drops some. The table lists about 8,400 clones, around nine tenths of them singletons. Treatment reported: randomized to nivolumab then ipilimumab (arm A) or the reverse (arm B). Sequences were derived from CD8+ T cells sorted from blood (inferred from file names), sampled from a patient given nivolumab and ipilimumab in sequence. These receptors originate from a human donor with melanoma.

The chain recombines TRBV19 with TRBJ1-1, with 8 nucleotides matching TRBD1. V lost 8 bases and J lost 1; bases outside the gene matches: 0. Looked up from germline, CDR1 is LNHDA and CDR2 is SQIVND (reference sequence). The CDR3 is 12 residues long. The CDR3: CASDRGNTEAFF. CDR3 bases: TGTGCCAGTGACAGGGGGAACACTGAAGCTTTCTTT.

Only a few counts were recorded for this clone. V gene TRBV27 combines with J gene TRBJ2-7; D is perhaps TRBD1 (6 bases). V gave up 0 bases and J gave up 6 bases, with 9 bases separating them. This CDR3 has 13 amino acids. Germline CDR1 and CDR2: MNHEY and SMNVEV (reference sequence). This CDR3 reads CASSLSRTAEQYV. CDR3 in DNA: TGTGCCAGCAGTTTATCTAGGACAGCCGAGCAGTACGTC.

The genes are TRBV14 and TRBJ2-7, with D perhaps matching TRBD1 (5 bases). Trimming stripped 1 base from V and 3 bases from J, with 13 bases between. The CDR3 totals 15 residues. The germline gives CDR1 SGHDN, CDR2 FVKESK. The DNA for the CDR3 is TGTGCCAGCAGCCAAGTCTCTCAGGGATACTACGAGCAGTACTTC. This encodes CASSQVSQGYYEQYF.

The chain combines TRBV19 with TRBJ2-7; D uncertain. CDR1 is LNHDA and CDR2 is SQIVND in the germline V gene (reference sequence). This CDR3 contains 12 residues. V was trimmed by 3 bases and J by 6 bases, leaving 9 bases between them. The CDR3 DNA sequence: TGTGCCAGTAGTATGGGCTCTTCCGAGCAGTACTTC. Translation gives CASSMGSSEQYF. Drawing the rest from reference TRBV19 and TRBJ2-7, the complete variable domain is DGGITQSPKYLFRKEGQNVTLSCEQNLNHDAMYWYRQDPGQGLRLIYYSQIVNDFQKGDIAEGYSVSREKKESFPLTVTSAQKNPTAFYLCASSMGSSEQYFGPGTRLTVT.

The chain combines TRBV14 with TRBJ2-7; 9 nucleotides align to TRBD2. V gave up 5 bases and J gave up 2 bases; unmatched junction bases: 10. The CDR3 runs 16 residues. Germline V gene lookup returns CDR1 SGHDN and CDR2 FVKESK. CDR3 protein: CASSVPGLAWAYEQYV. In DNA, the CDR3 is TGTGCCAGCAGCGTTCCGGGACTAGCTTGGGCCTACGAGCAGTACGTC.

The chain is built from TRBV7-3 and TRBJ2-7; maybe TRBD2 (6 bases). This CDR3 comprises 17 residues. Germline values: CDR1 SGHTA, CDR2 FQGTGA. V lost 3 bases, J lost 4 bases, and 22 bases lay in between. The CDR3 DNA reads as TGTGCCAGCAGCTTCAAATGGGCCTTTAGCGGCAGTTACGAGCAGTACGTC. It yields the protein CASSFKWAFSGSYEQYV.

The chain is built from TRBV27 and TRBJ2-7; the D gene is possibly TRBD2 (6 bases). The CDR3 length is 15 residues. V lost 3 bases and J lost 0, with 12 bases in between. Looked up from germline, CDR1 is MNHEY and CDR2 is SMNVEV (reference sequence). The chain's CDR3 is CASSLRGGSSYEQYF. CDR3 nucleotides: TGTGCCAGCAGTTTGCGTGGAGGGAGCTCCTACGAGCAGTACTTC.

The rearrangement links TRBV5-4 to TRBJ2-7; TRBD1 agrees at 7 bases. This CDR3 region has 13 residues. V lost 4 bases and J lost 5; bases outside the gene matches: 6. The germline V gene has CDR1 SGHNT and CDR2 YYREEE (reference sequence). CDR3 protein: CASSRQGIDEQYF. As DNA, the CDR3 is TGTGCCAGCAGCCGACAGGGAATCGACGAGCAGTACTTC.

The rearrangement uses TRBV19 and TRBJ1-2; 7 bases map to TRBD1. From germline, CDR1 is LNHDA and CDR2 SQIVND (reference sequence). Trimming took 7 bases from V and 3 from J; bases not matched to a gene: 5. This CDR3 is 13 amino acids long. For the CDR3, the DNA is TGTGCCAGTAACACAGGGGACTACTATGGCTACACCTTC. This codes for CASNTGDYYGYTF.

The chain combines TRBV9 with TRBJ1-2; D is unclear. The V gene lost 0 bases and the J gene lost 7 bases, with 7 bases spanning the gap. This CDR3 has 12 amino acids. The germline V gene encodes CDR1 SGDLS and CDR2 YYNGEE. CDR3 sequence (DNA): TGTGCCAGCAGCGTAGGAGGGAGTGGCTACACCTTC. This encodes CASSVGGSGYTF.

This chain joins TRBV7-8 and TRBJ2-7, with 8 nucleotides matching TRBD1. Germline V gene sequence: CDR1 SGHVS, CDR2 FQNEAQ. Trimming at V came to 8 bases and at J to 0 bases, leaving 6 bases not matched to a gene. The CDR3 is 14 residues long. CDR3 loop: CASVSGTGSYEQYF. The DNA of the CDR3 is TGTGCCAGCGTATCCGGGACAGGCTCCTACGAGCAGTACTTC.

This chain links TRBV11-2 with TRBJ1-2, with D perhaps matching TRBD1 (6 bases). Germline CDR1 is SGHAT and CDR2 is FQNNGV. The CDR3 length is 15 residues. V shed 5 bases and J shed 2 bases, with 15 bases lying between them. CDR3 protein: CASSGETGYNYGYTF. For the CDR3, the DNA is TGTGCCAGCAGCGGAGAAACAGGGTACAACTATGGCTACACCTTC.

V gene TRBV13 combines with J gene TRBJ1-1; D is ambiguous. Between the trimmed V and J ends, which lost 5 bases and 1 base, there was a span of 11 bases. The CDR3 loop spans 14 amino acids. Per germline, CDR1 PRHDT and CDR2 FYEKMQ (reference sequence). The CDR3 nucleotides read TGTGCCAGCAGCCCGCTAATGTCGAACACTGAAGCTTTCTTT. It is translated as CASSPLMSNTEAFF.

The chain couples TRBV4-3 to TRBJ2-1, with D tentatively TRBD1 (6 bases). The germline V and J ends were trimmed by 1 base and 5 bases, with 12 bases remaining between them. Per germline, CDR1 LGHNA and CDR2 YSLEER. The length of the CDR3 is 15 residues. In DNA, the CDR3 is TGCGCCAGCAGCCAAGGACAGGCCGCAAACAATGAGCAGTTCTTC. Translation gives CASSQGQAANNEQFF.

The chain links TRBV19 to TRBJ1-1; D call uncertain. Trimming took off 1 base at V and 0 bases at J, with 18 bases between the two ends. CDR1 and CDR2 (germline): LNHDA, SQIVND (reference sequence). The CDR3 loop spans 18 amino acids. The CDR3 loop is CASSIVAGKGYMNTEAFF. CDR3 DNA sequence: TGTGCCAGTAGTATAGTGGCGGGAAAAGGGTACATGAACACTGAAGCTTTCTTT.

In DNA, the CDR3 is TGTGCCAGCAGTTTTGGCCGGGGGTGGAACACTGAAGCTTTCTTT. Its translation: CASSFGRGWNTEAFF. The chain carries TRBV27 and TRBJ1-1, with TRBD1 as a possible D gene (5 bases). V was pared by 3 bases and J by 1 base, with 12 bases between. Germline V gives CDR1 MNHEY, CDR2 SMNVEV (reference sequence). The CDR3 spans 15 residues.

The chain carries TRBV28 and TRBJ1-5; TRBD1 agrees at 7 bases. CDR3 length: 15 amino acids. Germline values: CDR1 MDHEN, CDR2 SYDVKM. V shed 3 bases and J 1 base; nucleotides not matched to a gene: 3. In DNA, the CDR3 is TGTGCCAGCAGTTTGGTACAGGGGAGCAATCAGCCCCAGCATTTT. This gives the protein CASSLVQGSNQPQHF. Looking up the rest from reference TRBV28 and TRBJ1-5 gives the full variable domain: DVKVTQSSRYLVKRTGEKVFLECVQDMDHENMFWYRQDPGLGLRLIYFSYDVKMKEKGDIPEGYSVSREKKERFSLILESASTNQTSMYLCASSLVQGSNQPQHFGDGTRLSIL.

This chain connects TRBV4-3 to TRBJ2-7, with D maybe TRBD2 (5 bases). The ends were cut back, 3 bases at V and 2 bases at J, with 11 bases in the middle. Per germline, CDR1 LGHNA and CDR2 YSLEER. The CDR3 has 14 residues. The CDR3 DNA follows: TGCGCCAGCAGCCACGGGATAGGACCCTACGAGCAGTACGTC. Translating it yields CASSHGIGPYEQYV.

The rearrangement links TRBV9 to TRBJ1-4; D remains ambiguous. Trimming removed 4 bases from V and 0 bases from J, with 13 bases in between. The V gene's germline CDR1 is SGDLS and CDR2 YYNGEE. CDR3 length: 16 amino acids. The CDR3 here is CASSTVSSATNEKLFF. The CDR3 region has the DNA TGTGCCAGCAGCACCGTCTCCTCGGCAACTAATGAAAAACTGTTTTTT.

This chain links TRBV7-9 with TRBJ2-7; possible D gene TRBD1, 6 bases. Germline CDR1 SEHNR, CDR2 FQNEAQ (reference sequence). Trimming pared 3 bases from V and 2 bases from J, leaving 14 bases between. This CDR3 contains 15 residues. The CDR3 DNA reads TGTGCCAGCAGCTTCGGTGGCAGGGGAGCCTACGAGCAGTACTTC. It codes for CASSFGGRGAYEQYF.

The V call is TRBV9, the J call TRBJ1-3; no clear D gene. The germline gives CDR1 SGDLS, CDR2 YYNGEE. The CDR3 loop spans 15 amino acids. Between the trimmed V and J ends, which lost 4 bases and 0 bases, there was a span of 11 bases. The CDR3 is CASSNTVLSGNTIYF. The CDR3 DNA is TGTGCCAGCAGCAACACCGTTCTCTCTGGAAACACCATATATTTT.

This chain connects TRBV2 to TRBJ1-4, with TRBD1 matching over 7 bases. The V segment lost 1 base and the J segment 5 bases; nucleotides outside the gene matches: 4. Germline V gene lookup returns CDR1 SNHLY and CDR2 FYNNEI. The CDR3 spans 15 residues. The chain's CDR3 is CASSEGVTGNEKLFF. In DNA, the CDR3 is TGTGCCAGCAGTGAAGGGGTGACAGGGAATGAAAAACTGTTTTTT.

This chain connects TRBV6-5 to TRBJ1-2; 7 positions match TRBD1. The V segment lost 5 bases and the J segment 6 bases; nucleotides outside the gene matches: 6. Germline-derived CDR1 and CDR2 are MNHEY and SVGAGI. This CDR3 is 13 amino acids long. The CDR3 DNA reads as TGTGCCAGCAGTCCACGCAGGGGGGATGGCTACACCTTC. The encoded protein is CASSPRRGDGYTF.

This chain links TRBV4-1 with TRBJ2-7, with D tentatively TRBD1 (5 bases). V lost 5 bases, J lost 1 base, and 9 bases lay in between. The CDR3 sequence is 13 residues long. The V gene's germline CDR1 is MGHRA and CDR2 YSYEKL. The CDR3 nucleotides read TGCGCCAGCAGCTACCAGGGATCCTACGAGCAGTACTTC. Its protein product is CASSYQGSYEQYF.

The J gene is TRBJ2-2, the V gene TRBV27; D unclear. V dropped 7 bases and J dropped 5 bases, with 8 bases sitting between them. There are 12 residues in the CDR3. Per the germline V gene, CDR1 is MNHEY and CDR2 is SMNVEV (reference sequence). The CDR3 region is CASISQTGELFF. The CDR3 DNA reads TGTGCCAGCATCTCCCAGACCGGGGAGCTGTTTTTT.

J is TRBJ1-5 and V is TRBV11-1, with D uncertain. Deletions cut 5 bases from V and 7 bases from J, with 12 bases between. The CDR3 length is 13 residues. The germline gives CDR1 SGHAT, CDR2 FQDESV (reference sequence). The CDR3 sequence: CASSAVGGQPQHF. The CDR3 nucleotides are TGTGCCAGCAGCGCGGTTGGTGGGCAGCCCCAGCATTTT.

The chain employs TRBV4-1 and TRBJ1-1; D unclear. Per germline, CDR1 MGHRA and CDR2 YSYEKL. The CDR3 extends over 15 amino acids. V dropped 1 base and J dropped 0 bases, with 9 bases sitting between them. This CDR3 reads CASSQAKNMNTEAFF. The CDR3 DNA follows: TGCGCCAGCAGCCAAGCCAAGAACATGAACACTGAAGCTTTCTTT.

The CDR3 nucleotides are TGTGCCAGCAGCTTAGTACGGGGTTCGGGGTACGAGCAGTACTTC. Protein: CASSLVRGSGYEQYF. The rearrangement joins TRBV13 to TRBJ2-7; perhaps TRBD2 as D (5 bases). Germline assignment: CDR1 PRHDT and CDR2 FYEKMQ (reference sequence). Between the trimmed V and J ends, which lost 1 base and 4 bases, there was a span of 14 bases. The CDR3 is 15 amino acids.

The chain is built from TRBV27 and TRBJ2-7; 7 nucleotides match TRBD1. The V segment lost 5 bases and the J segment 4 bases; nucleotides outside the gene matches: 8. This CDR3 has 14 amino acids. The germline V gene has CDR1 MNHEY and CDR2 SMNVEV (reference sequence). The CDR3 region has the DNA TGTGCCAGCAGTATTGCCGGGACAGATTACGAGCAGTACTTC. It is translated as CASSIAGTDYEQYF.